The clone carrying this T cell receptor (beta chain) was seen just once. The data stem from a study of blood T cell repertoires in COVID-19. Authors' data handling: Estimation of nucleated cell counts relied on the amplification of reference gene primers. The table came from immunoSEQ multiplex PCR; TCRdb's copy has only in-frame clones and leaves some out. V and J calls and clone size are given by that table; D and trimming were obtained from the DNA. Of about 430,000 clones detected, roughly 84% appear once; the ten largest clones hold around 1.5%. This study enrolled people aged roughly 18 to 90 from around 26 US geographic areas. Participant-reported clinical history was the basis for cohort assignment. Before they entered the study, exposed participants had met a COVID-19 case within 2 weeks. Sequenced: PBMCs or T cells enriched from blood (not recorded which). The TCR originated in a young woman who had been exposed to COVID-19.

The CDR3 sequence is CSVGGSSTNEKLFF. For the CDR3, the DNA is TGCAGCGTTGGCGGATCGTCAACTAATGAAAAACTGTTTTTT. V usage is TRBV29-1 and J usage is TRBJ1-4, with no clear D. V dropped 4 bases and J dropped 0 bases, with 9 bases sitting between them. Germline lookup yields CDR1 SQVTM and CDR2 ANQGSEA. This CDR3 spans 14 amino acids. The full variable domain, rest sourced from reference TRBV29-1 and TRBJ1-4, is SAVISQKPSRDICQRGTSLTIQCQVDSQVTMMFWYRQQPGQSLTLIATANQGSEATYESGFVIDKFPISRPNLTFSTLTVSNMSPEDSSIYLCSVGGSSTNEKLFFGSGTQLSVL.